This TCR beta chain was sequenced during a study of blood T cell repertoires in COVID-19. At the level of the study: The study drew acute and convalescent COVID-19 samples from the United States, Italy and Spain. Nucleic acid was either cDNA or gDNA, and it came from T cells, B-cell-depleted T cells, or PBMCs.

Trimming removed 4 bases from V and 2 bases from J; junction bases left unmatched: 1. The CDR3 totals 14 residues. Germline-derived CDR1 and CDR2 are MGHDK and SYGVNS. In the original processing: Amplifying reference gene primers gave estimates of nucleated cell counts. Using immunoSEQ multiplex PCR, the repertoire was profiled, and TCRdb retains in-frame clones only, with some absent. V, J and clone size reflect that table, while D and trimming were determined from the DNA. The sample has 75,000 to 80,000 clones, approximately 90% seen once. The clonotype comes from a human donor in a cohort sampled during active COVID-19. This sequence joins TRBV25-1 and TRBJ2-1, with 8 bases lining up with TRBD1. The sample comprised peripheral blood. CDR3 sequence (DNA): TGTGCCAGCAGTGGGACAGGGACCTACAATGAGCAGTTCTTC. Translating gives CASSGTGTYNEQFF.